This T cell receptor beta chain comes out of a study of molecular identifiers for immune sequencing clone quantification (dated by TCRdb to the late 2010s). Notes on the research overall: For a replicate experiment, RNA from roughly 18,000 or 92,000 naive CD8 T cells was divided into five aliquots, and four of the five aliquots were sequenced. This methods study used CD8 T cells to benchmark TCR RNA copy counting and molecular-identifier clustering-based TCR repertoire sequencing (MIDCIRS).

About this clonotype itself: No cognate antigen has been identified for it. Qualities for individual bases were not recorded, and no much larger clone is one base off.

Naive CD8 T cell libraries were made from approximately 22,000 to 940,000 sorted cells using 10%, 30% or 50% of purified RNA. On a BD FACSAria II, naive CD8 T cells were FACS-sorted as CD8+CD4-CCR7+CD45RA+ and collected into RLT Plus buffer. To test detection sensitivity, Jurkat RNA equivalent to approximately ten TCR copies was spiked into samples of about 19,000-1,000,000 naive CD8 T cells. CD8 T cells were enriched with RosetteSep CD8+ T Cell Enrichment Cocktail and Ficoll-Paque, followed by ACK red cell lysis. The library relied on PCR. Sequencing took place on a NextSeq 500. Bulk TCR libraries were generated as previously described, with the TCR primers listed in Table S5 used. The Qiagen AllPrep DNA/RNA kit was used to purify total RNA. Before any analysis, reads coming from multiple sequencing runs of the same library were combined into one pool. The authors processed their data as follows. Reads were retained only if their TCR constant sequence matched exactly, and those retained reads were trimmed to 150 nt and grouped according to their 12-nt molecular barcodes. Reads within each barcode group were sub-clustered using a 15% Levenshtein threshold, and quality-weighted consensus sequences were constructed for each RNA molecule. Non-functional sequences were excluded, and lower-count sequences lying one edit away from another sequence were also excluded. On the basis of fitting two negative binomial distributions, barcode sub-clusters with fewer than 20% of the maximum read count were discarded. In TCRdb, the public reads were trimmed at Q25 with fastp and aligned with MiXCR, with productive beta chains retained. All rows with the same CDR3 protein become a single entry with the most common DNA and genes. These V and J calls are TCRdb output, not the study's own analysis. In this sample the table shows roughly 100,000 distinct CDR3 sequences, around 37% of which occur a single time. 9% to 10% of the sample rests with the top ten.

The CDR3 starts with the cysteine, ends with the phenylalanine, and has 14 residues. This entry keeps only the CDR3 DNA: 42 bases, framed from base 1. Germline trimming: 2 bases from V, 5 bases from J; junction bases outside gene matches: 5. Per the germline V gene (reference sequence), MNHEY is the CDR1 and SMNVEV is the CDR2. Overall results and qualifications from the work: Approximately 3 recovered TCR RNA copies per cell were obtained by modeling, versus roughly 10 by digital PCR, implying a capture efficiency of around 28%. Spiked-in Jurkat TCR RNA (10 copies' worth), which is not part of the donor repertoire, was contained in the naive libraries. Without barcode sub-clustering, chimeric consensus sequences inflated TCR diversity; chimeras reached as high as 47%. Identical TCR molecules sharing a barcode could cause highly expanded clone sizes to be underestimated. Spiked-in Jurkat TCR RNA equal to a single cell's worth was reported to be detectable even within 1,100,000 naive CD8 T cells. In CMV-specific effector cells, clones with more than 20 RNA copies accounted for over 99% of molecules, whereas in naive cells such clones accounted for under 1%.

The TCR sequence derives from a human donor in good health. Some libraries in this study had Jurkat cell RNA spiked in. Recombination joined TRBV27 with TRBJ2-7, with 8 bases in between that match TRBD1. Sequences were obtained from naive CD8+ T cells from blood, with Jurkat cell RNA spiked in. The cell subset or site label here, explained by the study, means: FACS-sorted CD8+CD4-CCR7+CD45RA+ naive T cells. At the DNA level, the sequence is TGTGCCAGCAGTTTAAGGACAGGGTGGCACGAGCAGTACTTC. It encodes CASSLRTGWHEQYF.